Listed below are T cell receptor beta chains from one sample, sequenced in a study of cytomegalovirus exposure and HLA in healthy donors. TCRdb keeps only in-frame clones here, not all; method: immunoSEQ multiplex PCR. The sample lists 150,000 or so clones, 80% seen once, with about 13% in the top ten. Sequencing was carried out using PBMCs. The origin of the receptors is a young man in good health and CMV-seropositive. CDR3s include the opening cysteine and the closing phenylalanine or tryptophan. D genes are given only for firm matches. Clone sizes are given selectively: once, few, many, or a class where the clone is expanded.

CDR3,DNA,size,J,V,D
CASSSGLTGLYGYTF,TGTGCCAGCAGCAGTGGTTTAACAGGGCTCTATGGCTACACCTTC,.,TRBJ1-2,TRBV7-2,.
CASSPQRGGASRAEAFF,TGTGCCAGCAGCCCCCAACGGGGGGGCGCTTCGAGGGCTGAAGCTTTCTTT,.,TRBJ1-1,TRBV7-2,.
CATSRDSQMGNTEAFF,TGTGCCACCAGCAGAGATAGCCAGATGGGGAACACTGAAGCTTTCTTT,.,TRBJ1-1,TRBV15,.
CASSYSTTSEQFF,TGTGCCAGCAGTTACTCGACTACCAGTGAGCAGTTCTTC,few,TRBJ2-1,TRBV6-5,.
CSVAGLAGFGETQYF,TGCAGCGTTGCCGGACTAGCGGGGTTCGGGGAGACCCAGTACTTC,.,TRBJ2-5,TRBV29-1,TRBD2
CASSMGLSTGELFF,TGTGCCAGCAGCATGGGACTATCCACCGGGGAGCTGTTTTTT,once,TRBJ2-2,TRBV7-2,TRBD2
CAVNSGRAATDTQYF,TGTGCCGTGAATAGCGGGAGGGCGGCTACAGATACGCAGTATTTT,.,TRBJ2-3,TRBV10-3,TRBD2
CATSTGPTGLAGTMGGQYF,TGTGCCACCAGCACAGGACCCACGGGACTAGCGGGGACCATGGGGGGGCAGTACTTC,.,TRBJ2-7,TRBV15,TRBD2
CASSFLGYEQYF,TGTGCCAGCAGCTTCCTCGGTTACGAGCAGTACTTC,.,TRBJ2-7,TRBV5-5,.
CASSVDRPECHTYNQPQHF,TGTGCCAGCAGCGTAGATCGTCCTGAGTGCCATACTTACAATCAGCCCCAGCATTTT,.,TRBJ1-5,TRBV9,.
CASSISASNQPQHF,TGTGCCAGTAGTATCTCCGCCAGTAACCAGCCCCAGCATTTT,.,TRBJ1-5,TRBV19,.
CASTPGSWMNTEAFF,TGTGCCAGCACTCCAGGGTCCTGGATGAACACTGAAGCTTTCTTT,.,TRBJ1-1,TRBV27,.
CSSSLAPGTEKETQYF,TGTTCCAGCAGCTTAGCCCCCGGGACAGAAAAAGAGACCCAGTACTTC,.,TRBJ2-5,TRBV7-9,TRBD1
CASTYGGAAQRNTIYF,TGTGCCAGCACTTATGGGGGGGCGGCCCAAAGAAACACCATATATTTT,.,TRBJ1-3,TRBV28,.
CASSFGTGGSEQYF,TGTGCCAGCAGCTTCGGGACAGGGGGAAGCGAGCAGTACTTC,.,TRBJ2-7,TRBV13,TRBD1
CASSFRTGGIVQGYTF,TGTGCCAGCAGCTTTCGGACAGGGGGTATCGTTCAGGGCTACACCTTC,.,TRBJ1-2,TRBV14,TRBD1
CSVVIGLGGRGGREKLFF,TGCAGCGTTGTAATCGGGCTTGGGGGCAGGGGCGGCCGAGAAAAACTGTTTTTT,few,TRBJ1-4,TRBV29-1,.
CASSLTRDRLYDTGELFF,TGTGCCAGCAGTTTAACCCGGGACAGGTTGTACGACACCGGGGAGCTGTTTTTT,.,TRBJ2-2,TRBV28,TRBD1
CAIRTIPGQGLPEAFF,TGTGCCATCAGGACAATACCGGGACAGGGGCTTCCTGAAGCTTTCTTT,.,TRBJ1-1,TRBV10-3,TRBD1
CASSPRGYQETQYF,TGTGCCAGCAGCCCTCGGGGGTACCAAGAGACCCAGTACTTC,.,TRBJ2-5,TRBV7-9,.
CATAPRTGDPLGYTF,TGTGCCACCGCGCCCAGGACAGGGGATCCCCTTGGCTACACCTTC,once,TRBJ1-2,TRBV7-2,TRBD1
CASSERARSHYEQFF,TGTGCCAGCAGTGAACGAGCTAGAAGTCACTATGAGCAGTTCTTC,.,TRBJ2-1,TRBV6-1,.
CASSTYRTGAYNEQFF,TGTGCCAGTAGTACCTATCGGACAGGGGCCTACAATGAGCAGTTCTTC,once,TRBJ2-1,TRBV19,TRBD1